These 10 T cell receptor beta chains share one sample of origin, sequenced in a study of OX40 agonist ivuxolimab in advanced cancers. TCRdb's copy holds only in-frame clones and misses some; the assay was immunoSEQ multiplex PCR. This table has about 5,100 clones, 66% appearing once. Sequences were derived from CD4+ or CD8+ T cells sorted from blood, sampled in a trial of the OX40 agonist ivuxolimab. The receptors were sampled from an adult with an advanced solid tumor such as melanoma, head and neck, liver or kidney cancer.

This clone has a handful of counts. This chain joins TRBV19 and TRBJ1-4; a weak D match, TRBD1 (5 bases). In germline, CDR1 is LNHDA, CDR2 SQIVND (reference sequence). The CDR3 sequence is 15 residues long. Trimming pared 3 bases from V and 3 bases from J, leaving 11 bases between. Written as DNA, the CDR3 is TGTGCCAGTAGTATCGGGACTAGGGCTAATGAAAAACTGTTTTTT. Its translation is CASSIGTRANEKLFF.

This clone is termed medium-sized. This chain connects TRBV4-3 to TRBJ2-2; TRBD1 might be the D (6 bases). Germline-derived CDR1 and CDR2 are LGHNA and YSLEER. The CDR3 runs to 14 residues. V was pared by 2 bases and J by 6 bases, with 10 bases between. CDR3 residues: CASSQIQGAGELFF. The DNA for the CDR3 is TGCGCCAGCAGCCAAATACAGGGCGCCGGGGAGCTGTTTTTT.

This clone is categorized as large. The J gene is TRBJ2-7, the V gene TRBV7-9; TRBD1 agrees at 10 bases. The V and J ends lost 5 bases and 6 bases, in that order; junction bases with no gene match: 16. CDR3 length: 17 amino acids. Germline loops: CDR1 SEHNR, CDR2 FQNEAQ (reference sequence). This CDR3 reads CASSLRHEPGTGAEQYF. For the CDR3, the DNA is TGTGCCAGCAGCCTGAGACACGAACCCGGGACAGGGGCCGAGCAGTACTTC. Drawing the rest from reference TRBV7-9 and TRBJ2-7, the complete variable domain is DTGVSQNPRHKITKRGQNVTFRCDPISEHNRLYWYRQTLGQGPEFLTYFQNEAQLEKSRLLSDRFSAERPKGSFSTLEIQRTEQGDSAMYLCASSLRHEPGTGAEQYFGPGTRLTVT.

V usage is TRBV4-1 and J usage is TRBJ2-7; 7 bases map to TRBD2. CDR3 length equals 17 residues. Germline V gives CDR1 MGHRA, CDR2 YSYEKL. V dropped 0 bases and J dropped 0; count of bases not matched to a gene: 8. The CDR3 sequence is CASSQEEGGIISYEQYF. CDR3 nucleotide sequence: TGCGCCAGCAGCCAAGAGGAGGGAGGGATTATCTCCTACGAGCAGTACTTC.

The J gene is TRBJ2-2, the V gene TRBV21-1; the table's D call TRBD2 went unverified against the DNA. TRBV21-1 is a known pseudogene. This CDR3 is 16 amino acids long. In DNA, the CDR3 is TGTGCCAGCAGCACCCCGGGGGGGGACCTTGCCGGGGAGCTGTTTTTT. It codes for CASSTPGGDLAGELFF.

The chain employs TRBV27 and TRBJ2-1; TRBD2 matches at 12 bases. There are 15 residues in the CDR3. The trim removed 6 bases at V and 6 bases at J, leaving 6 bases unmatched. The V gene's germline CDR1 is MNHEY and CDR2 SMNVEV (reference sequence). CDR3 nucleotide sequence: TGTGCCAGCAGCTTCGGACTAGCGGGGCTCAATGAGCAGTTCTTC. Protein sequence: CASSFGLAGLNEQFF.

This chain connects TRBV10-3 to TRBJ1-4, with no clear D. Germline V gives CDR1 ENHRY, CDR2 SYGVKD. V was cut by 2 bases and J by 1 base, with 11 bases left in between. The CDR3 contains 16 residues. The chain's CDR3 is CAISEPTMGTNEKLFF. The CDR3 coding sequence is TGTGCCATCAGTGAGCCAACTATGGGAACTAATGAAAAACTGTTTTTT.

This chain joins TRBV5-1 and TRBJ1-1, with 9 bases fitting TRBD1. The V gene end was trimmed by 2 bases and the J gene end by 0 bases; junction bases not matched to a gene: 5. Germline V CDR1 and CDR2: SGHRS, YFSETQ. The CDR3 loop spans 16 amino acids. The CDR3 reads CASSLTGGTMNTEAFF. In nucleotides, the CDR3 is TGCGCCAGCAGCTTAACAGGGGGCACGATGAACACTGAAGCTTTCTTT.

The chain employs TRBV28 and TRBJ1-1; D remains ambiguous. The CDR3 has 13 residues. V lost 4 bases and J 8 bases, leaving 14 bases between the germline ends. From germline, CDR1 is MDHEN and CDR2 SYDVKM. CDR3 sequence (DNA): TGTGCCAGCAGTTCCGAGATTGATCCGGAAGCTTTCTTT. Protein product: CASSSEIDPEAFF.

The chain joins TRBV5-8 to TRBJ2-2; D might be TRBD1 (6 bases). Germline lookup yields CDR1 SGHTS and CDR2 YDEGEE. The length of the CDR3 is 15 residues. Trimming removed 3 bases from V and 5 bases from J, with 14 bases in between. CDR3 protein: CASSSRGWRTGELFF. The CDR3 DNA reads TGTGCCAGCAGCTCAAGGGGGTGGCGGACCGGGGAGCTGTTTTTT.